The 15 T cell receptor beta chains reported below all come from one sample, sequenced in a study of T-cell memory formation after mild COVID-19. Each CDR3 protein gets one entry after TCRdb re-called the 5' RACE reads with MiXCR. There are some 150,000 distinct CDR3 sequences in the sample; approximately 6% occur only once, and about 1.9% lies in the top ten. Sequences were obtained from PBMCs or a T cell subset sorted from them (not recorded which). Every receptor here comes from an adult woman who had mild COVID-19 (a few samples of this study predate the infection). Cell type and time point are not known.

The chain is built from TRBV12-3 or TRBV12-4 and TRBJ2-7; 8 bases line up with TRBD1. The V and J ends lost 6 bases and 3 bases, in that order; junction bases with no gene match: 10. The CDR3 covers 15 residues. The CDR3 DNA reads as TGTGCCAGCAGATATTCGACAGGGGATTACTACGAGCAGTACTTC. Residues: CASRYSTGDYYEQYF.

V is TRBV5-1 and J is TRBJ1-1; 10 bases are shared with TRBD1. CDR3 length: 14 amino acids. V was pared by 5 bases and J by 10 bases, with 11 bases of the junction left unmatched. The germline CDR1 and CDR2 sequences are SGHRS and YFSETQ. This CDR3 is CASRAGTGVLGAFF. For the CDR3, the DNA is TGCGCCAGCAGGGCCGGGACAGGGGTTTTAGGAGCTTTCTTT.

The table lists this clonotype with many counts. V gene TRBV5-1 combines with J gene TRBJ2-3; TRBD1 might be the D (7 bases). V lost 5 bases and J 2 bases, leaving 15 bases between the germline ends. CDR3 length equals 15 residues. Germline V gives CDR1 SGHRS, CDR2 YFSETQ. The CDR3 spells CASSLRGVVTDTQYF. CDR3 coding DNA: TGCGCCAGCAGTCTCAGGGGGGTGGTCACAGATACGCAGTATTTT. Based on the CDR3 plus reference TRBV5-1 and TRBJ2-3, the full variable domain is KAGVTQTPRYLIKTRGQQVTLSCSPISGHRSVSWYQQTPGQGLQFLFEYFSETQRNKGNFPGRFSGRQFSNSRSEMNVSTLELGDSALYLCASSLRGVVTDTQYFGPGTRLTVL.

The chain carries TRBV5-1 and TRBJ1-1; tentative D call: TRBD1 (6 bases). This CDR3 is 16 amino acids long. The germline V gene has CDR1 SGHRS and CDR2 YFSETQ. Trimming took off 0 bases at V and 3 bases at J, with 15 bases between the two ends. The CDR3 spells CASSLAGAGVYTEAFF. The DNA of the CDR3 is TGCGCCAGCAGCTTGGCAGGGGCTGGTGTGTACACTGAAGCTTTCTTT.

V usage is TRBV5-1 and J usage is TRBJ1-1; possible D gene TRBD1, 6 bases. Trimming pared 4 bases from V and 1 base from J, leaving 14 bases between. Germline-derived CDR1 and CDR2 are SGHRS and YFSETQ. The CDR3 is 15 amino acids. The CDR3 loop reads CASSPRAGANTEAFF. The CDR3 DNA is TGCGCCAGCAGCCCCCGGGCGGGGGCGAACACTGAAGCTTTCTTT.

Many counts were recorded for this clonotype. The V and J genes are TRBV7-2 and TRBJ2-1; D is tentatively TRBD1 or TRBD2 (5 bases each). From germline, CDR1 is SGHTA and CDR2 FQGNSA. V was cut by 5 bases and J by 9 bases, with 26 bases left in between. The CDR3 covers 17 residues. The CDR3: CASSTAPAGTSGSEQFF. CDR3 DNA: TGTGCCAGCAGCACGGCCCCTGCCGGGACCTCAGGGAGTGAGCAGTTCTTC.

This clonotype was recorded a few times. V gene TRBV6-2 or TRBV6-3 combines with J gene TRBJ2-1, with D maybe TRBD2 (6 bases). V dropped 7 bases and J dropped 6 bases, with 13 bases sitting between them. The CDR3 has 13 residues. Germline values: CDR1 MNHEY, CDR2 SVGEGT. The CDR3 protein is CASKEGGGNEQFF. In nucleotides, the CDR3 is TGTGCCAGCAAGGAGGGTGGTGGCAATGAGCAGTTCTTC.

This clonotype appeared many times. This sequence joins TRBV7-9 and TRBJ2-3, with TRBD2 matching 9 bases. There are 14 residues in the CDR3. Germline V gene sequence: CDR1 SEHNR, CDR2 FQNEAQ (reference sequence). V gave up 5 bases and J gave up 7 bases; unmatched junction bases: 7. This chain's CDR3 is CASSPSSGINTQYF. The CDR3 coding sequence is TGTGCCAGCAGCCCTTCTAGCGGGATTAATACGCAGTATTTT.

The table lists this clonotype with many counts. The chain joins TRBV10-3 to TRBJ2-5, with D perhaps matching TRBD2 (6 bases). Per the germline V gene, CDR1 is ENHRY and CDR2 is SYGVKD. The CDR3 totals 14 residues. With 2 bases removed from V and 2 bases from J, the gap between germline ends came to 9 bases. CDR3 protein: CAISEGLKQETQYF. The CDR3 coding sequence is TGTGCCATCAGTGAGGGACTAAAACAAGAGACCCAGTACTTC.

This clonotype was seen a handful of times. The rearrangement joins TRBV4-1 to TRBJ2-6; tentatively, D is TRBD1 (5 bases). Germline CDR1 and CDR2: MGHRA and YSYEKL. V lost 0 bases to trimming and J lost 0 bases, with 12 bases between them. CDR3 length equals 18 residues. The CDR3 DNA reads TGCGCCAGCAGCCAAGATGGCCAGGGATTCTCTGGGGCCAACGTCCTGACTTTC. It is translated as CASSQDGQGFSGANVLTF.

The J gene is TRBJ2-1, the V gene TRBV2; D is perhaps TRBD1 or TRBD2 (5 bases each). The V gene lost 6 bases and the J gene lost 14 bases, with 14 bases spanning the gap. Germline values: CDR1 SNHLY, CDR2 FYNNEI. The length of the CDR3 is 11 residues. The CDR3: CASSAGTREFF. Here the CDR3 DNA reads TGTGCCAGCAGCGCCGGGACGCGGGAGTTCTTC.

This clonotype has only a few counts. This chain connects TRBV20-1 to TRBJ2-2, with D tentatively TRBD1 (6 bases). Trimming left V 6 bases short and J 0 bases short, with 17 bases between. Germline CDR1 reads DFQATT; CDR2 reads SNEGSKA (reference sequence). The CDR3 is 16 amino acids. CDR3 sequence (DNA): TGCAGTGCCCGCTGGGCAGGGGCACCGAACACCGGGGAGCTGTTTTTT. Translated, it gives CSARWAGAPNTGELFF.

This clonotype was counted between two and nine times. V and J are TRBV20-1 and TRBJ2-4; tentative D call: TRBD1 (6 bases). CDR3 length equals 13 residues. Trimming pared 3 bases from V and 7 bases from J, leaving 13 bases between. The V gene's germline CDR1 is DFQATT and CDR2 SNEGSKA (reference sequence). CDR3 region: CSASQGLGNIQYF. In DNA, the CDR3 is TGCAGTGCTAGTCAGGGGCTCGGGAACATTCAGTACTTC.

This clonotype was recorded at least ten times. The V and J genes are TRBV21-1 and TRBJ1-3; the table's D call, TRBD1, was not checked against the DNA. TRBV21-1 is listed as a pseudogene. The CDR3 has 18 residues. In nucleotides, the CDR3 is TGTGCCAGCAGCAAAAATCGTATAACAGGTCCCTCTGGAAACACCATATATTTT. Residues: CASSKNRITGPSGNTIYF.

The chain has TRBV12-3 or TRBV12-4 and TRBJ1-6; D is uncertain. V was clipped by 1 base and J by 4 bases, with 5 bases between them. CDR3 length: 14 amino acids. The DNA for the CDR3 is TGTGCCAGCAGTTTAGTCCTGTATAATTCACCCCTCCACTTT. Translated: CASSLVLYNSPLHF.